What follows are 16 T cell receptor beta chains derived from one specimen sequenced in a study of blood T cells in healthy people across ages. Sample-barcoded 5' priming and a J-beta primer mix drove a second PCR of about 7 to 11 cycles. TCRdb independently ran MiXCR on the 5' RACE reads; one entry per CDR3 protein. Of 600,000 to 1,000,000 distinct CDR3 sequences in the sample, more than 45% were seen once. Sequenced input: blood. These receptors originate from a man aged 25 to 45 in good health.

This chain connects TRBV20-1 to TRBJ2-7, with a possible D match to TRBD2 (6 bases). The V gene lost 5 bases and the J gene lost 2 bases, with 22 bases spanning the gap. This CDR3 comprises 16 residues. Germline V gene sequence: CDR1 DFQATT, CDR2 SNEGSKA (reference sequence). The CDR3 is CSALWSSEGGPYEQYF. In DNA, the CDR3 is TGCAGTGCTCTCTGGTCTAGCGAGGGTGGGCCCTACGAGCAGTACTTC.

Regarding this clonotype: The germline gene is not matched at one end of the junction; a read error may be the cause. The CDR3 nucleotides read TGTACCACCAGTGGATCTGGATTCACTGGGAGCTTTTACGAGCAGTACTTC. It is translated as CTTSGSGFTGSFYEQYF. V usage is TRBV24-1 and J usage is TRBJ2-7; D is perhaps TRBD2 (5 bases). Germline V gene data show CDR1 as KGHDR and CDR2 as SFDVKD. The CDR3 has 17 residues.

V and J are TRBV28 and TRBJ1-5; D might be TRBD1 (5 bases). From germline, CDR1 is MDHEN and CDR2 SYDVKM. This CDR3 is 15 amino acids long. V lost 7 bases and J 1 base, leaving 14 bases between the germline ends. CDR3 nucleotide sequence: TGTGCCAGCACCCCTTTTAGGGGAAGCAATCAGCCCCAGCATTTT. Translated, it gives CASTPFRGSNQPQHF. Combining the CDR3 with reference TRBV28 and TRBJ1-5 gives the whole variable domain DVKVTQSSRYLVKRTGEKVFLECVQDMDHENMFWYRQDPGLGLRLIYFSYDVKMKEKGDIPEGYSVSREKKERFSLILESASTNQTSMYLCASTPFRGSNQPQHFGDGTRLSIL.

The rearrangement joins TRBV20-1 to TRBJ1-1; D is unresolved. The CDR3 runs 12 residues. The germline V gene has CDR1 DFQATT and CDR2 SNEGSKA (reference sequence). This chain's CDR3 is CSALTVNTEAFF. The CDR3 DNA reads as TGCAGCGCCCTGACGGTGAACACTGAAGCTTTCTTT.

The rearrangement links TRBV24-1 to TRBJ2-1, with 7 positions matching TRBD1. J gave up 6 bases and V 6 bases, and 10 bases lay outside the gene matches. CDR3 length: 15 residues. The V gene's germline CDR1 is KGHDR and CDR2 SFDVKD. CDR3 coding DNA: TGTGCCACCAGTACGACAGGGCAGCTGTCCAATGAGCAGTTCTTC. It translates to CATSTTGQLSNEQFF.

This clonotype was seen a handful of times. The chain joins TRBV4-3 to TRBJ2-7, with 10 bases matching TRBD2. In germline, CDR1 is LGHNA, CDR2 YSLEER. CDR3 length: 15 residues. V trimming: 0 bases; J trimming: 8 bases; junction bases outside the gene matches: 7. The CDR3 sequence: CASSQDSSGSSKQYF. The CDR3 bases are TGCGCCAGCAGCCAAGATTCTAGCGGGAGTTCAAAGCAGTACTTC.

The chain combines TRBV7-2 with TRBJ1-2; the D gene is possibly TRBD1 (5 bases). V was trimmed by 5 bases and J by 2 bases, leaving 9 bases between them. The CDR3 contains 13 residues. CDR1 and CDR2 (germline): SGHTA, FQGNSA. In DNA form, the CDR3 reads TGTGCCAGCAGCACCCGACAGAACTATGGCTACACCTTC. Translated: CASSTRQNYGYTF.

This clonotype came up a few times. The genes are TRBV20-1 and TRBJ1-2; D is undetermined. The CDR3 sequence is 12 residues long. Trimming left V 1 base short and J 7 bases short, with 10 bases between. Per germline, CDR1 DFQATT and CDR2 SNEGSKA (reference sequence). This CDR3 is CSARVLLGGYTF. CDR3 nucleotides: TGCAGTGCTAGAGTTTTACTTGGTGGCTACACCTTC.

The chain recombines TRBV4-3 with TRBJ2-5, with 9 bases lining up with TRBD1. TRBJ2-7 explains the end of the DNA better; the J call may be wrong. Germline lookup yields CDR1 LGHNA and CDR2 YSLEER. The CDR3 length is 21 residues. The chain's CDR3 is CASSQEFVGTGLRSGDYEQYF. In nucleotides, the CDR3 is TGCGCCAGCAGCCAAGAATTTGTTGGGACAGGGCTTAGAAGCGGTGACTACGAGCAGTACTTC.

The chain links TRBV11-1 to TRBJ2-1, with 8 bases aligning to TRBD1. Unmatched junction bases numbered 4, after V lost 3 bases and J lost 6 bases. CDR3 size: 14 residues. CDR1 is SGHAT and CDR2 is FQDESV in the germline V gene (reference sequence). CDR3 amino acids: CASSLETGGNEQFF. The DNA for the CDR3 is TGTGCCAGCAGCTTGGAAACAGGGGGCAATGAGCAGTTCTTC.

There are a few counts of this clonotype. The rearrangement links TRBV20-1 to TRBJ2-7; perhaps TRBD2 as D (6 bases). The V end lost 3 bases, the J end lost 3 bases, and 12 bases lay between the germline ends. The CDR3 is 13 residues long. CDR1 and CDR2 (germline): DFQATT, SNEGSKA (reference sequence). The CDR3 DNA sequence: TGCAGTGCTAGGGAGGGAACAAACTACGAGCAGTACTTC. Translating gives CSAREGTNYEQYF.

The rearrangement uses TRBV7-9 and TRBJ2-4, with 7 positions matching TRBD1. The germline V gene has CDR1 SEHNR and CDR2 FQNEAQ (reference sequence). The V gene end was trimmed by 2 bases and the J gene end by 9 bases; junction bases not matched to a gene: 4. This CDR3 has 13 amino acids. CDR3 bases: TGTGCCAGCAGCTTACTTGACAGGGCCATTCAGTACTTC. Protein sequence: CASSLLDRAIQYF.

J is TRBJ2-6 and V is TRBV5-6; TRBD1 matches at 8 bases. The CDR3 length is 16 residues. The germline gives CDR1 SGHDT, CDR2 YYEEEE. The J segment lost 1 base and the V segment lost 4 bases, leaving 4 bases of the junction unmatched. The CDR3 here is CASSPTGVSGANVLTF. CDR3 bases: TGTGCCAGCAGCCCGACAGGGGTATCTGGGGCCAACGTCCTGACTTTC.

The chain employs TRBV6-2 or TRBV6-3 and TRBJ2-4, with 8 bases identical to TRBD1. The CDR3 spans 14 residues. With V trimmed by 2 bases and J by 6 bases, 3 bases remained unmatched. The germline V gene encodes CDR1 MNHEY and CDR2 SVGEGT. CDR3 region: CASSYGQGLNIQYF. The CDR3 coding sequence is TGTGCCAGCAGTTACGGACAGGGATTAAACATTCAGTACTTC.

The chain carries TRBV6-1 and TRBJ1-5; no clear D. The CDR3 is made up of 16 amino acids. Per the germline V gene, CDR1 is MNHNS and CDR2 is SASEGT. V was cut by 5 bases and J by 7 bases, with 21 bases left in between. DNA for the CDR3: TGTGCCAGCAGTTCCCCTGGGGTAGGAGGAATGCAGCCCCAGCATTTT. Translating it yields CASSSPGVGGMQPQHF.

The CDR3 region is CASRFSGRIGDNEQFF. The CDR3, as DNA: TGTGCCAGCCGCTTTAGCGGGAGGATCGGTGACAATGAGCAGTTCTTC. The chain couples TRBV6-6 to TRBJ2-1; 10 bases align to TRBD2. Trimming removed 8 bases from V and 5 bases from J; junction bases left unmatched: 12. The CDR3 spans 16 residues. Germline lookup yields CDR1 MNHNY and CDR2 SVGAGI (reference sequence).